Sequencing of this T cell receptor (beta chain) was carried out in a study of regulatory T cells in long-lasting Graves disease. Study-wide results and caveats: Persistent Graves' patients had lower TCR diversity than newly diagnosed ones.

Arm-PCR of CDR3 regions with iRepertoire HTBI primers generated TCR beta libraries. TCRdb itself ran the multiplex PCR reads through MiXCR, one entry per CDR3 protein. The repertoire holds a few hundred thousand distinct CDR3 sequences, with around an eighth as singletons. The table lists this clonotype with many counts. Its antigen is still unknown. The CDR3 is 14 amino acids. V dropped 1 base and J dropped 6; count of bases not matched to a gene: 2. This sample's time point: newly diagnosed GD, antithyroid drugs for less than 3 months. Isolated PBMC RNA provided the starting material for the TCR library. These sequences were also reported in another study, on T cells in Graves' hyperthyroidism and ophthalmopathy. From that second work: Hyperthyroidism of Graves' type that showed no ophthalmopathy progression within 18 months was stable.

The sequencing here drew on peripheral blood mononuclear cells (PBMCs), taken at new diagnosis, from a patient treated with antithyroid drugs. This TCR was recovered from a young man with Graves disease. This chain uses TRBV12-3 or TRBV12-4 with TRBJ2-1, with 8 positions matching TRBD2. CDR3 residues: CASSLEAGGNEQFF. DNA of the CDR3: TGTGCCAGCAGTTTAGAGGCGGGGGGCAATGAGCAGTTCTTC.